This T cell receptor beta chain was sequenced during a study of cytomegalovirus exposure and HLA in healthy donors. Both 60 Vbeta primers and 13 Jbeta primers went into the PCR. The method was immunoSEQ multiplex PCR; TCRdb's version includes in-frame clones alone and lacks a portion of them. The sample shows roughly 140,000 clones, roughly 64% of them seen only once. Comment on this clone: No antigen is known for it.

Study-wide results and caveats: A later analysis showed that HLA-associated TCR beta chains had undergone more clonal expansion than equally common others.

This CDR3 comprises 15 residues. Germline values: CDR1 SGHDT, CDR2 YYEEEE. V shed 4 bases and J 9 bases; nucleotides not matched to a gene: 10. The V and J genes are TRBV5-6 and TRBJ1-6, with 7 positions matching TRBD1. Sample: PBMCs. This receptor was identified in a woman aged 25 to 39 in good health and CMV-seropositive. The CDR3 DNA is TGTGCCAGCAGCCTTTTAGACAGGGTGATTTCACCCCTCCACTTT. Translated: CASSLLDRVISPLHF.